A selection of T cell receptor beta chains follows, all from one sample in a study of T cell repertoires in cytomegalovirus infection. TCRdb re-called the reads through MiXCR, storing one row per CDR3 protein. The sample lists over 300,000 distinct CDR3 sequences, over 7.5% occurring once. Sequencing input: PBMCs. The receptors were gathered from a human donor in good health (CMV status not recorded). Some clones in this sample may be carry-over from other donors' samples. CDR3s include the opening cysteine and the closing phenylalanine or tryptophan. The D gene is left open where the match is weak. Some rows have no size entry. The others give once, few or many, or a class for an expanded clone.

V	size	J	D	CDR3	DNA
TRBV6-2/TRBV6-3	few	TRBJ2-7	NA	CASSLTTRDRSSYEQYF	TGTGCCAGCAGCCTCACCACCCGGGACCGATCATCCTACGAGCAGTACTTC
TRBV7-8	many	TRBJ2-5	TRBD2	CASSVGTSGLQETQYF	TGTGCCAGCAGCGTCGGGACTAGCGGGCTGCAAGAGACCCAGTACTTC
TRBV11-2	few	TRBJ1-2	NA	CASSLTPNTYGYTF	TGTGCCAGCAGCTTAACGCCCAACACCTATGGCTACACCTTC
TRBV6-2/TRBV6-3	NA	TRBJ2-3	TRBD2	CASRLGLAGGRSTDTQYF	TGTGCCAGCAGGCTGGGACTAGCGGGGGGACGGAGCACAGATACGCAGTATTTT
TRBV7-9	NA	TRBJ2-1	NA	CASSLETGRDNEQFF	TGTGCCAGCAGCTTAGAAACAGGGAGAGACAATGAGCAGTTCTTC
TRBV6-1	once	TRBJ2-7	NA	CASSEGPGTLYEQYF	TGTGCCAGCAGTGAAGGCCCCGGGACACTCTACGAGCAGTACTTC
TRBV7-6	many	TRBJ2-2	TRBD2	CASSSPLLSGRLTGELFF	TGTGCCAGCAGCTCGCCCCTCCTTAGCGGGAGATTGACCGGGGAGCTGTTTTTT
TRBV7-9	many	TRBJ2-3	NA	CASSLEVDTQYF	TGTGCCAGCAGCTTAGAAGTAGATACGCAGTATTTT
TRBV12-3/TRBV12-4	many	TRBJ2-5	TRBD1	CASSPDRQGMEETQYF	TGTGCCAGCAGTCCGGATCGACAGGGGATGGAAGAGACCCAGTACTTC
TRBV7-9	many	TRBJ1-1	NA	CASSPRDSPEAFF	TGTGCCAGCAGCCCCAGGGACTCCCCTGAAGCTTTCTTT
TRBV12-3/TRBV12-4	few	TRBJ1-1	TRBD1	CASSPPQGAGTEAFF	TGTGCCAGCAGCCCTCCACAGGGGGCGGGCACTGAAGCTTTCTTT
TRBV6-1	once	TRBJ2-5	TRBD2	CASTLLSGGKETQYF	TGTGCCAGCACCTTATTGAGCGGGGGGAAAGAGACCCAGTACTTC